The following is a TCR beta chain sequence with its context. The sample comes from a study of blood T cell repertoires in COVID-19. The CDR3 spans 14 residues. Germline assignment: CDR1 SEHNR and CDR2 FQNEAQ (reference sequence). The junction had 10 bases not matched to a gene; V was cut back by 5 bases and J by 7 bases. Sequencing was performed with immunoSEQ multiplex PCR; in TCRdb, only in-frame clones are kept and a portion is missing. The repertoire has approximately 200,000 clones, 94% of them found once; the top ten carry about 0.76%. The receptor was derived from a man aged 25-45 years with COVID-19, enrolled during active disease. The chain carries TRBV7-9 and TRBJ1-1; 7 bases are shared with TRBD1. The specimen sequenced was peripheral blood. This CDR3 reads CASSVTGIQGEAFF. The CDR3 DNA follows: TGTGCCAGCAGCGTGACAGGGATTCAGGGTGAAGCTTTCTTT.